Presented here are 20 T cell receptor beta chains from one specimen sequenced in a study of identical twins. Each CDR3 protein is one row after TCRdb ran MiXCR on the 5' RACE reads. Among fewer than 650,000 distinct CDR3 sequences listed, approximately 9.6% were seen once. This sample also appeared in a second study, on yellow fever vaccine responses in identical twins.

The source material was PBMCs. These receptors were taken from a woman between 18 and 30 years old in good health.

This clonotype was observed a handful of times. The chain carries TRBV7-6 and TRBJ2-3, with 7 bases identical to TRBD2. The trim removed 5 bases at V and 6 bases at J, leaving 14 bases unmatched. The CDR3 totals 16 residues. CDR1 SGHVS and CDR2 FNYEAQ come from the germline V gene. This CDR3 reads CASSPVASGALDTQYF. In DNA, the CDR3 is TGTGCCAGCAGCCCGGTAGCTAGCGGAGCCCTTGATACGCAGTATTTT.

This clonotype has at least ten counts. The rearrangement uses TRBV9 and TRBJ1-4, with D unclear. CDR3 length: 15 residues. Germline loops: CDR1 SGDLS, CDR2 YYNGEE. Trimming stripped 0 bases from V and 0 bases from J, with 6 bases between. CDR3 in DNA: TGTGCCAGCAGCGTAGCGGGCGCAACTAATGAAAAACTGTTTTTT. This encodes CASSVAGATNEKLFF.

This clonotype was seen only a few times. CDR3 in amino acids: CSVASTEAFF. CDR3 nucleotide sequence: TGCAGCGTAGCCTCCACTGAAGCTTTCTTT. V gene TRBV29-1 combines with J gene TRBJ1-1; D gene uncertain. V gave up 6 bases and J gave up 4 bases, with 6 bases separating them. Germline CDR1 SQVTM, CDR2 ANQGSEA. This CDR3 region has 10 residues. The full variable domain, rest sourced from reference TRBV29-1 and TRBJ1-1, is SAVISQKPSRDICQRGTSLTIQCQVDSQVTMMFWYRQQPGQSLTLIATANQGSEATYESGFVIDKFPISRPNLTFSTLTVSNMSPEDSSIYLCSVASTEAFFGQGTRLTVV.

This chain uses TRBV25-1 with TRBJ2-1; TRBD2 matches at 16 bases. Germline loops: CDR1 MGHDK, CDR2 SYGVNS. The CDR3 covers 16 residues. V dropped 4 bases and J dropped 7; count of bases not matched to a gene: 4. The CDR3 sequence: CASSGGLAGGLNEQFF. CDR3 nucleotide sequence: TGTGCCAGCAGTGGGGGACTAGCGGGAGGGTTGAATGAGCAGTTCTTC.

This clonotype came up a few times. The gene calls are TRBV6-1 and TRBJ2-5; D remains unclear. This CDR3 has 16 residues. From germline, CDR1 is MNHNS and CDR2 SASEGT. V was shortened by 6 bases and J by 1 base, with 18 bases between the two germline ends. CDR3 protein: CASSHWTAKAQETQYF. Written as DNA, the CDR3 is TGTGCCAGCAGCCATTGGACGGCGAAAGCCCAAGAGACCCAGTACTTC.

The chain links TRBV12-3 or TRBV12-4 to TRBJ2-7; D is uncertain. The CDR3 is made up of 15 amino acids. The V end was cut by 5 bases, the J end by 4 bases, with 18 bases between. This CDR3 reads CASSAYRVMKYEQYF. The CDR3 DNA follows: TGTGCCAGCAGTGCTTACCGGGTCATGAAGTACGAGCAGTACTTC.

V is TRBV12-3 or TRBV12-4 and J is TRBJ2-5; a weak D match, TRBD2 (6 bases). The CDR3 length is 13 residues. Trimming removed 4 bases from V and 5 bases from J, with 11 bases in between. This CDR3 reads CASSYTSRETQYF. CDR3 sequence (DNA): TGTGCCAGCAGTTACACTAGCAGGGAGACCCAGTACTTC.

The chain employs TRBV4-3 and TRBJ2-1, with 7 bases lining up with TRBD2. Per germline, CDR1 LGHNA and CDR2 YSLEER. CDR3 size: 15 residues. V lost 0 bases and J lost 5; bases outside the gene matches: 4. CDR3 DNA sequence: TGCGCCAGCAGCCAAGACAGCGGGGCAAACAATGAGCAGTTCTTC. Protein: CASSQDSGANNEQFF.

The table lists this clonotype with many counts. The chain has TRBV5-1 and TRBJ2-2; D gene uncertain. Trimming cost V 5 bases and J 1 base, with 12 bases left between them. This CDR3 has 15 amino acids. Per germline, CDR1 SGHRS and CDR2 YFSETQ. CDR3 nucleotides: TGCGCCAGCAGTTCATTAGCACAGAACACCGGGGAGCTGTTTTTT. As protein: CASSSLAQNTGELFF. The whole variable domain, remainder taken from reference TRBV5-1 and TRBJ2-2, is KAGVTQTPRYLIKTRGQQVTLSCSPISGHRSVSWYQQTPGQGLQFLFEYFSETQRNKGNFPGRFSGRQFSNSRSEMNVSTLELGDSALYLCASSSLAQNTGELFFGEGSRLTVL.

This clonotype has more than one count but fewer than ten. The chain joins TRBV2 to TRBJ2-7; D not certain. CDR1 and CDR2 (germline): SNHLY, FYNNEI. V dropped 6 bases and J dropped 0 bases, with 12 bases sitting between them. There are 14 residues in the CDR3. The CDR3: CASSFTVSSYEQYF. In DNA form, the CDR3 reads TGTGCCAGCAGCTTTACAGTTAGCTCCTACGAGCAGTACTTC.

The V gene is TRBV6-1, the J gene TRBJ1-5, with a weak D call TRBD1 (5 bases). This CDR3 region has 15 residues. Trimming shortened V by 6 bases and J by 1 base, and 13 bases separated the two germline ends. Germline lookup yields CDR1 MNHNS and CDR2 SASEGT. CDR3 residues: CASRVVGESNQPQHF. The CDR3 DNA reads TGTGCCAGCAGAGTCGTGGGGGAAAGCAATCAGCCCCAGCATTTT.

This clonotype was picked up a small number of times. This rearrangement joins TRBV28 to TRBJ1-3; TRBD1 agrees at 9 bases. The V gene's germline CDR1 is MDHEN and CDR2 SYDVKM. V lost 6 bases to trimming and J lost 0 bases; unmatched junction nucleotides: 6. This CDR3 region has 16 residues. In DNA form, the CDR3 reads TGTGCCAGCAGCGAGGGACAGGGACTCTCTGGAAACACCATATATTTT. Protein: CASSEGQGLSGNTIYF.

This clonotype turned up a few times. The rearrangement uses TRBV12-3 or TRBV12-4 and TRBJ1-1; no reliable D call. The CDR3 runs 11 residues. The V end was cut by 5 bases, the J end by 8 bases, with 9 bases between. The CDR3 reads CASSLLEEAFF. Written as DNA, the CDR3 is TGTGCCAGCAGTCTACTGGAAGAAGCTTTCTTT.

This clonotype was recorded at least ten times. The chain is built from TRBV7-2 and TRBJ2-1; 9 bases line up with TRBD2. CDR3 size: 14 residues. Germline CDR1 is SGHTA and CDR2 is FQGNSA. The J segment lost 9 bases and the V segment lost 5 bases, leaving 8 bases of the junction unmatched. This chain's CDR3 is CASSPRAGGVEQFF. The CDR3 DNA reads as TGTGCCAGCAGCCCAAGGGCGGGAGGGGTTGAGCAGTTCTTC.

The CDR3 coding sequence is TGCGCCAGCAGCCACCCCAGGGGAGGGGCCGACTACGAGCAGTACTTC. It specifies CASSHPRGGADYEQYF. This chain links TRBV4-1 with TRBJ2-7, with D perhaps TRBD2 (7 bases). This CDR3 comprises 16 residues. Germline V lookup: CDR1 MGHRA, CDR2 YSYEKL. V was trimmed by 3 bases and J by 3 bases, leaving 18 bases between them.

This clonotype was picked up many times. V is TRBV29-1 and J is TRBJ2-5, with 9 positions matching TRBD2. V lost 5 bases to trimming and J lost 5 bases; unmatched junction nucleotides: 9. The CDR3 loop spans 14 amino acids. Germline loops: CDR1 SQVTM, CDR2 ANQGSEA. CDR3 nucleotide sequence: TGCAGCGTTTGGATAGCGGGAGAGGAGGAGACCCAGTACTTC. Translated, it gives CSVWIAGEEETQYF.

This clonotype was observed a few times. The CDR3 bases are TGTGCCAGCAGCTTAGGGGGGGAGTGGACGCAGTATTTT. Protein product: CASSLGGEWTQYF. This chain joins TRBV7-2 and TRBJ2-3, with D perhaps TRBD2 (6 bases). Germline CDR1 reads SGHTA; CDR2 reads FQGNSA. The CDR3 has 13 residues. V lost 1 base to trimming and J lost 9 bases, with 11 bases between them.

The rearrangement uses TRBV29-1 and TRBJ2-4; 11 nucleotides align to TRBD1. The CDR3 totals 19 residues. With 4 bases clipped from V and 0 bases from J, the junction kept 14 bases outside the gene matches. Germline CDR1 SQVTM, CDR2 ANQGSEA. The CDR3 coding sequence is TGCAGCGTTGTTGAGGCCCCCTGGACAGGGGGCCTAGCCAAAAACATTCAGTACTTC. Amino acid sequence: CSVVEAPWTGGLAKNIQYF.

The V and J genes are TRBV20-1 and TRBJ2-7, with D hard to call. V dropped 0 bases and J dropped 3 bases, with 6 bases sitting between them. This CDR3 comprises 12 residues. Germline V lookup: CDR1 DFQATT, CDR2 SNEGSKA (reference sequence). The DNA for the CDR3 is TGCAGTGCTAGAGATCCCAGCTACGAGCAGTACTTC. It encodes CSARDPSYEQYF.

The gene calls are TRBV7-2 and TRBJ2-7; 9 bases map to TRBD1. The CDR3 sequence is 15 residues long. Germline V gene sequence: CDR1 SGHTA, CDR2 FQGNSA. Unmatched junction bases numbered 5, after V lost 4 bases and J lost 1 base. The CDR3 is CASSWDREPSYEQYF. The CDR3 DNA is TGTGCCAGCAGCTGGGACAGGGAACCTTCCTACGAGCAGTACTTC.